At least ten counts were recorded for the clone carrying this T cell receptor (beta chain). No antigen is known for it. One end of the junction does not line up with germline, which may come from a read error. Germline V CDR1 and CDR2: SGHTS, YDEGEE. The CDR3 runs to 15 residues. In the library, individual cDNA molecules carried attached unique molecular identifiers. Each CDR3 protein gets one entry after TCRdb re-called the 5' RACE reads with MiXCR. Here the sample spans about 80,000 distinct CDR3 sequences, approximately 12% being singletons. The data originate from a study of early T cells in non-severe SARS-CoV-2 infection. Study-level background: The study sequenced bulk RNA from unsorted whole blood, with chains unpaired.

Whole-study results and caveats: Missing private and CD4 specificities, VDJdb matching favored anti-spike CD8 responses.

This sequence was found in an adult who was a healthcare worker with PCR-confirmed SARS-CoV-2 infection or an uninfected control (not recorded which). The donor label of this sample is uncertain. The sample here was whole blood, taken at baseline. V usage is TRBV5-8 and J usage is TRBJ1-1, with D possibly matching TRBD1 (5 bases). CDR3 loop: CASSLEGAVATEAFF. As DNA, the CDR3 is TGTGCCAGCAGCTTGGAAGGGGCCGTGGCCACTGAGGCTTTCTTT.